A single TCR beta chain is shown here with its context. The clone's antigen remains unknown. One base away there is no much larger clone; base qualities are not given. The cohort was made up of hundreds of healthy bone marrow donors. At the time of sampling, every cohort member was nominally healthy, though immune exposures that went unrecorded were likely present. The donor tested CMV seronegative, placing the donor among the roughly 400 seronegative members of the cohort. Every donor gave a peripheral blood sample, and the peripheral blood mononuclear cells from that sample were used for TCR beta sequencing. The Qiagen DNeasy Blood Extraction Kit was used to extract genomic DNA from the blood cell samples. Libraries came from the immunoSEQ multiplex PCR assay. A mixture of 60 forward primers for TCR Vbeta segments and 13 reverse primers for TCR Jbeta segments was used in the multiplex PCR. The CDR3 region of rearranged TCR beta genes was amplified from genomic DNA with a multiplex PCR assay. The Illumina HiSeq System was used to sequence the amplified TCR beta libraries as 87-base-pair reads. Regarding the original processing steps: A later analysis counted about 76 million unique TCR beta chains across the 666 repertoires, and 10 million to 12 million of these chains were shared by at least two donors. A nearest-neighbor algorithm error-corrected the raw reads and collapsed the reads into unique sequences, merging closely related sequences to remove PCR and sequencing errors. CDR3 sequences were aligned to IMGT reference sequences to assign V, D and J gene segments. For a sequence to be retained, a match of at least six nucleotides was required to both a V gene segment and a J gene segment. Rearrangements were classified as productive when the CDR3 lacked stop codons and remained in frame with V and J, and all other rearrangements were classified as non-productive. Following IMGT convention, CDR3 was defined as the stretch from the second conserved V-encoded cysteine up to the conserved J-encoded phenylalanine. Sequences without an unambiguous match to a single V gene segment were excluded from the earlier analysis of almost 600 of the donors. In an earlier analysis of some 590 of the donors, V segments were called functional above 56.7% productive rearrangements and were called segregating when the between-donor standard deviation exceeded 5%. A statistical classification framework was built to diagnose cytomegalovirus status from the catalog of TCR beta chain sequences. V and J gene assignment, in a later analysis, came from comparing TCR nucleotide sequences with IMGT/GENE-DB human TR gene sequences. In a later analysis, CDR3 sequences and most-parsimonious VDJ recombination scenarios were assigned using the TCRdist pipeline. In a later analysis, each TCR beta chain was defined by its CDR3 amino acid sequence together with its V-gene family, and reads without a unique V-gene family were excluded. As a way to deal with suspected cross-contamination and a sequencing artifact, a later analysis dropped hundreds of nucleotide sequences that were highly shared and had low generation probability. In a later analysis, a clonal expansion index was calculated for each public chain from normalized within-repertoire ranks of inferred template counts. Generation probabilities in a later analysis came from a VDJ recombination model fitted to out-of-frame rearrangements, and those results were checked against IGoR. Hypergeometric tests were used in a later analysis to score TCR-TCR, TCR-HLA and TCR-CMV co-occurrence, with a repertoire-size bias correction applied to the TCR pairs. To estimate false discovery rates, a later analysis permuted the HLA or CMV assignments 20 times. In a later analysis, co-occurring TCRs were grouped using DBSCAN, with TCRdist sequence similarity added in when clustering inside HLA-allele-positive subsets. Repertoires with fewer than 30,000 or more than 120,000 public chains were left out of co-occurrence clustering, as were five repertoires with anomalous nucleotide sharing. Here the immuneACCESS table is served through TCRdb, limited to in-frame sequences with V and J called. Missing clones are a known gap in these copies; in checked studies unresolved V genes cover under half, and the rest lacks a known reason. V and J calls and clone size are as listed in that table; D and trimming were resolved from the DNA. The sample records tens of thousands of clones, under 85% of which are singletons. The leading ten clones occupy under 4% of the sample.

This sample was taken from a study of cytomegalovirus exposure and HLA in healthy donors (dated by TCRdb to 2016 to 2017). Background on the whole study: According to an earlier analysis of several hundred of the donors, 150 million to 200 million T cells yielded roughly 110 million unique TCR beta sequences and less than 300 Gb of sequence data. Among 300 to 500 genotyped donors of the cohort, an average of approximately 220,000 unique TCR beta nucleotide sequences was sequenced per donor, of which about 19% were non-productive. The number of typed donors differed by locus: roughly 629-640 for A, B, C, DRB1 and DQB1; some 500 for DQA1; some 590 for DPA1; and about 450 for DPB1. To predict cytomegalovirus infection status, the study combined high-throughput TCR immunosequencing, statistical association of individual TCRs with disease status, and machine learning. The later analysis used no new phenotypic data to find candidate immune exposures, relying instead on TCR beta sequences and their occurrence across donors. Of the roughly 400 genotyped donors, roughly 80% fell in the genetic ancestry cluster associated with self-reported Caucasian donors. A later analysis re-analyzed previously published TCR beta repertoires from hundreds of donors and added high-resolution HLA genotyping to study TCR occurrence patterns. The study was designed to test whether signatures of past pathogen exposure could be identified by cataloging public T cell receptors. HLA typing covered class I and class II loci at four-digit resolution. An early release covering around 630 HLA-typed donors comprised roughly 300 gigabases of sequencing data and tens of millions of unique TCR sequences. Donor age, sex, ethnicity and CMV serostatus were collected together with the repertoire data. Using immunosequencing, the study profiled T cell repertoires from about 650 subjects and related those repertoires to cytomegalovirus serostatus. An earlier analysis of 450 to 750 of the donors used high-throughput TCR beta sequencing to judge whether each TCR beta V gene segment behaved as functional or pseudogenic. Because of strong linkage in the cohort, 5 or 6 DR-DQ haplotypes were treated as single units for association and clustering. Genome-wide SNP genotypes for about 65% of the roughly 670 donors were used in a later genetic analysis, which treated that subset as a discovery cohort. Every discovery cohort repertoire had been produced on one sequencing platform. A separate validation cohort of over a hundred different subjects was used in addition to the approximately 610-subject first cohort. Beyond this particular receptor, the publication reports: Sequencing depth was assumed to be roughly uniform across donors in the presence/absence analyses, though that assumption may not hold. Assigning TCR associations to individual alleles was difficult when HLA alleles, especially DR and DQ, strongly co-occurred. Some IMGT-functional V segments, including TRBV6-2 and TRBV6-3, could not be distinguished by the 87-base-pair reads and were therefore excluded. A few of the identified cytomegalovirus-associated TCR beta chains were confirmed in vitro to be specific for cytomegalovirus antigens. In a later analysis, 16,951 TCR beta sequences were associated with specific HLA alleles at a false discovery rate of 0.05. Most TCR sequences were observed very rarely across donors, whereas some public TCRs were present in many individuals. Linkage disequilibrium might explain the correlated functional status among segregating V segments, but an unknown experimental factor could not be ruled out. The study gave a list of 150 to 200 TCR beta chains associated with cytomegalovirus. In a later analysis, HLA-associated TCR beta chains showed more clonal expansion and lower generation probabilities than non-associated chains that were equally common. Broadly in line with IMGT annotations, most TCR beta V segments showed up in productive rearrangements about 87% or about 30% of the time in an earlier analysis of roughly 590 of the donors. An association between a missense DCLRE1C variant and V-gene and J-gene trimming of TCR beta chains was found in a later genetic analysis and replicated in an independent cohort. Because counts were too low, more than 15 rarely observed V segments, including chromosome 9 orphons, were left out of the earlier analysis of about 500 of the donors. According to a later analysis, TCR association rates differed among HLA loci, with DRB1 alleles showing the most associated TCRs and HLA-C alleles showing the fewest. According to the authors, the approach could potentially be generalized to other disease states and immunological phenotypes. A cluster of highly shared sequence variants was judged likely to represent a technical artifact of the sequencing pipeline. Immune exposure information for the cohort was limited to CMV serostatus. Only TCR beta chains were sequenced in this cohort, and the absence of alpha or paired-chain data limited detectable features. According to a later analysis, parvovirus B19, influenza, CMV and Epstein-Barr virus appeared linked to several top co-occurrence clusters. A further reported finding was that TCR beta sequences accurately predicted the HLA-A and HLA-B alleles for most subjects in the first cohort. Most CMV-associated TCR beta chains appeared to be HLA-restricted in a later analysis, and the HLA associations seemed to be driven largely by CMV exposure. In both the original and validation cohorts, the classifier was reported to diagnose cytomegalovirus status with high specificity and sensitivity. Because some donors lacked HLA typing at each locus, the association tests relied only on the typed subset. In a later genetic analysis, fewer N-insertions in productive TCRs were reported among donors in an Asian-associated ancestry cluster than the approximately 670-donor mean.

A distance of 13 bases separates the germline ends of V and J, which lose 1 base and 3 bases respectively. Its CDR3 holds 15 amino acids, cysteine through phenylalanine. The entry retains the CDR3 DNA only, 45 bases that are in frame from base 1. Based on the germline V gene, the CDR1 and CDR2 sequences are SGHDN and FVKESK. The receptor was isolated from a woman in her forties in good health and CMV-seronegative. Sequenced sample: PBMCs. Recombination linked TRBV14 to TRBJ2-7; a weak D assignment points to TRBD1 (6 bases agree). The CDR3 reads as follows: CASSQASGAGYEQYF. The DNA reads TGTGCCAGCAGCCAAGCATCAGGGGCCGGCTACGAGCAGTACTTC.